The 6 T cell receptor beta chains in this list originate from one sample, sequenced in a study of technical replicates of blood from several donors. The repertoire was sequenced with immunoSEQ multiplex PCR; TCRdb's copy has only in-frame clones and lacks some. The table records 60,000 to 80,000 clones, almost 95% of them present only once. Sequences were obtained from T cells isolated from PBMCs. The receptors originated from a human donor in good health.

V usage is TRBV2 and J usage is TRBJ1-5; D is uncertain. This CDR3 contains 14 residues. In germline, CDR1 is SNHLY, CDR2 FYNNEI. With 4 bases removed from V and 5 bases from J, the gap between germline ends came to 12 bases. The CDR3 reads CASSAGNVDQPQHF. CDR3 nucleotide sequence: TGTGCCAGCAGTGCAGGAAACGTCGATCAGCCCCAGCATTTT.

The chain links TRBV15 to TRBJ1-4; tentatively, D is TRBD1 (5 bases). Trimming took off 8 bases at V and 6 bases at J, with 13 bases between the two ends. The CDR3 totals 13 residues. The germline CDR1 and CDR2 sequences are LNHNV and YYDKDF (reference sequence). The CDR3 nucleotides read TGTGCCACCCGAGGCGGGGCGGATGAAAAACTGTTTTTT. Encoded protein: CATRGGADEKLFF. Looking up the rest from reference TRBV15 and TRBJ1-4 gives the full variable domain: DAMVIQNPRYQVTQFGKPVTLSCSQTLNHNVMYWYQQKSSQAPKLLFHYYDKDFNNEADTPDNFQSRRPNTSFCFLDIRSPGLGDTAMYLCATRGGADEKLFFGSGTQLSVL.

V usage is TRBV5-1 and J usage is TRBJ1-6; the D is unclear. Trimming took 0 bases from V and 7 from J, leaving 8 bases between them. There are 14 residues in the CDR3. The V gene's germline CDR1 is SGHRS and CDR2 YFSETQ. CDR3 in DNA: TGCGCCAGCAGCTTGGACAGTTTCAATTCACCCCTCCACTTT. Translating it yields CASSLDSFNSPLHF.

The genes are TRBV7-2 and TRBJ2-7, with D possibly TRBD2 on 5 matching bases. CDR3 length: 14 amino acids. Deletions cut 5 bases from V and 3 bases from J, with 14 bases between. Germline CDR1 is SGHTA and CDR2 is FQGNSA. The CDR3 loop reads CASSHGDYFYEQYF. In DNA form, the CDR3 reads TGTGCCAGCAGCCACGGAGACTACTTCTACGAGCAGTACTTC.

The V and J genes are TRBV27 and TRBJ2-1, with 9 bases fitting TRBD2. This CDR3 region has 16 residues. V gave up 5 bases and J gave up 4 bases; unmatched junction bases: 9. In germline, CDR1 is MNHEY, CDR2 SMNVEV (reference sequence). CDR3 bases: TGTGCCAGCAGTGAACCGGGACTAGCTTTATACAATGAGCAGTTCTTC. It yields the protein CASSEPGLALYNEQFF.

The chain uses TRBV9 and TRBJ2-7; possibly TRBD2 for D (6 bases). Germline CDR1 and CDR2: SGDLS and YYNGEE. V was pared by 1 base and J by 3 bases, with 11 bases between. The CDR3 is made up of 14 amino acids. CDR3 protein: CASSVHSGLYEQYF. In DNA, the CDR3 is TGTGCCAGCAGCGTACATAGCGGACTCTACGAGCAGTACTTC. Together with reference TRBV9 and TRBJ2-7, the CDR3 gives the full variable domain: DSGVTQTPKHLITATGQRVTLRCSPRSGDLSVYWYQQSLDQGLQFLIQYYNGEERAKGNILERFSAQQFPDLHSELNLSSLELGDSALYFCASSVHSGLYEQYFGPGTRLTVT.